Here is one T cell receptor (beta chain) with its context. No antigen is known for it. This specimen belongs to a study of cytomegalovirus exposure and HLA in healthy donors. Looking at the study overall: Inside one of the first data releases sat about 85 million unique TCRs taken from HLA-typed donors. Study results and limitations: Reportedly, cytomegalovirus status was diagnosed with high sensitivity and specificity.

The CDR3 has 15 amino acids. V gave up 5 bases and J gave up 6 bases; unmatched junction bases: 9. Germline CDR1 is LNHDA and CDR2 is SQIVND (reference sequence). PCR amplification relied on 60 Vbeta primers (plus 13 Jbeta primers). Profiling relied on immunoSEQ multiplex PCR, and the TCRdb table lists in-frame clones only, not all of them. This sample carries about 180,000 clones, roughly 77% of them seen once, and the ten largest clones take about 1.9%. This receptor was obtained from a woman aged 25-40 years in good health and CMV-seronegative. Material: PBMCs. This chain joins TRBV19 and TRBJ2-1; 8 bases are a match to TRBD2. CDR3 protein: CASSPRGGLFNEQFF. The CDR3 DNA follows: TGTGCCAGTAGTCCGCGCGGGGGGCTGTTCAATGAGCAGTTCTTC.